Presented here are 15 T cell receptor beta chains from one specimen sequenced in a study of technical replicates of blood from a handful of donors. The repertoire was sequenced with immunoSEQ multiplex PCR; TCRdb's copy has only in-frame clones and lacks some. The table shows tens of thousands of clones, with around 90% occurring only once. Material for sequencing was T cells isolated from PBMCs. The receptor set was obtained from a human donor in good health.

This clone has more than one count but fewer than ten. The rearrangement links TRBV6-5 to TRBJ2-2; the match to TRBD1 covers 7 bases. Germline CDR1 reads MNHEY; CDR2 reads SVGAGI. Losses at the gene ends were 7 bases for V and 4 bases for J; bases not matched to a gene: 9. The CDR3 has 15 amino acids. CDR3 DNA: TGTGCCAGCACCGGGGACAGTATCCGCACCGGGGAGCTGTTTTTT. Translated, it gives CASTGDSIRTGELFF.

The chain is built from TRBV6-5 and TRBJ1-4; D not certain. The length of the CDR3 is 14 residues. V shed 1 base and J shed 5 bases, with 8 bases lying between them. Per the germline V gene, CDR1 is MNHEY and CDR2 is SVGAGI. The CDR3 loop reads CASSYYRGNEKLFF. DNA for the CDR3: TGTGCCAGCAGTTACTACCGGGGAAATGAAAAACTGTTTTTT.

The CDR3 protein is CASSLEGRGWKANTEAFF. Written as DNA, the CDR3 is TGTGCCAGCAGCTTGGAGGGCCGGGGGTGGAAGGCGAACACTGAAGCTTTCTTT. The gene calls are TRBV5-6 and TRBJ1-1; TRBD1 might be the D (5 bases). The CDR3 is 18 residues long. CDR1 SGHDT and CDR2 YYEEEE come from the germline V gene. Deletions cut 0 bases from V and 1 base from J, with 19 bases between.

The chain uses TRBV7-9 and TRBJ1-6; D perhaps matches TRBD1 (6 bases). The V gene lost 1 base and the J gene lost 10 bases, with 11 bases spanning the gap. Germline V gene sequence: CDR1 SEHNR, CDR2 FQNEAQ (reference sequence). CDR3 size: 14 residues. The CDR3 protein is CASSLGVRGSPLHF. The CDR3 DNA follows: TGTGCCAGCAGCTTAGGTGTCAGGGGATCACCCCTCCACTTT.

In its sample, this clone was seen a few times. The chain has TRBV14 and TRBJ1-1; D may be TRBD1 (5 bases). V was trimmed by 2 bases and J by 4 bases, leaving 11 bases between them. CDR1 is SGHDN and CDR2 is FVKESK in the germline V gene. This CDR3 has 14 amino acids. The CDR3 sequence: CASSQPQGSTEAFF. For the CDR3, the DNA is TGTGCCAGCAGCCAACCGCAGGGATCCACTGAAGCTTTCTTT. The complete variable domain, with remaining parts taken from reference TRBV14 and TRBJ1-1, reads EAGVTQFPSHSVIEKGQTVTLRCDPISGHDNLYWYRRVMGKEIKFLLHFVKESKQDESGMPNNRFLAERTGGTYSTLKVQPAELEDSGVYFCASSQPQGSTEAFFGQGTRLTVV.

The chain uses TRBV6-6 and TRBJ1-1, with a tentative D call TRBD1 (5 bases). The germline V gene has CDR1 MNHNY and CDR2 SVGAGI (reference sequence). The CDR3 loop spans 15 amino acids. V gave up 2 bases and J gave up 4 bases, with 14 bases separating them. CDR3 sequence: CASSYPPDRPTEAFF. CDR3 nucleotide sequence: TGTGCCAGCAGTTACCCTCCCGACAGACCCACTGAAGCTTTCTTT.

The V gene is TRBV30, the J gene TRBJ1-2, with a tentative D call TRBD1 (5 bases). The V end lost 0 bases, the J end lost 8 bases, and 25 bases lay between the germline ends. The CDR3 covers 17 residues. The V gene's germline CDR1 is GTSNPN and CDR2 SVGIG (reference sequence). The CDR3 region is CAWSVAGGGSSSRGYTF. CDR3 nucleotides: TGTGCCTGGAGTGTCGCGGGGGGTGGCAGCTCCTCGAGAGGCTACACCTTC.

The rearrangement joins TRBV2 to TRBJ1-5; D is undetermined. The length of the CDR3 is 14 residues. Germline assignment: CDR1 SNHLY and CDR2 FYNNEI. V was cut by 1 base and J by 3 bases, with 7 bases left in between. The CDR3 loop reads CASSEGHNNQPQHF. The DNA of the CDR3 is TGTGCCAGCAGTGAAGGACACAACAATCAGCCCCAGCATTTT.

This clone was counted a few times. The chain uses TRBV18 and TRBJ2-2; no clear D. The CDR3 extends over 13 amino acids. Per the germline V gene, CDR1 is KGHSH and CDR2 is LQKENI. V lost 2 bases and J lost 3, with 4 bases in between. The CDR3 nucleotides are TGTGCCAGCTCACCAGAGGACACCGGGGAGCTGTTTTTT. This codes for CASSPEDTGELFF.

The genes are TRBV7-8 and TRBJ2-3, with D uncertain. This CDR3 spans 14 amino acids. Trimming stripped 0 bases from V and 6 bases from J, with 10 bases between. From germline, CDR1 is SGHVS and CDR2 FQNEAQ. The CDR3 DNA sequence: TGTGCCAGCAGCTTAGCAGAACTACGGGATACGCAGTATTTT. Its translation: CASSLAELRDTQYF.

The V call is TRBV2, the J call TRBJ2-4; 8 bases agree with TRBD1. V shed 5 bases, J shed 6 bases, and the junction held 9 bases outside the gene matches. The germline gives CDR1 SNHLY, CDR2 FYNNEI. The CDR3 runs to 15 residues. The CDR3 DNA is TGTGCCAGCAGTCCTATTACTACAGGGGGAAACATTCAGTACTTC. Protein sequence: CASSPITTGGNIQYF. Together with reference TRBV2 and TRBJ2-4, the CDR3 gives the full variable domain: EPEVTQTPSHQVTQMGQEVILRCVPISNHLYFYWYRQILGQKVEFLVSFYNNEISEKSEIFDDQFSVERPDGSNFTLKIRSTKLEDSAMYFCASSPITTGGNIQYFGAGTRLSVL.

J is TRBJ2-4 and V is TRBV5-6; the D gene is possibly TRBD2 (6 bases). The CDR3 totals 15 residues. Germline CDR1 is SGHDT and CDR2 is YYEEEE. V was pared by 0 bases and J by 2 bases, with 9 bases between. CDR3 sequence reads: CASSLGGTPKNIQYF. DNA for the CDR3: TGTGCCAGCAGCTTGGGAGGGACTCCCAAAAACATTCAGTACTTC.

This chain links TRBV5-1 with TRBJ2-2; TRBD1 matches 10 bases. V shed 0 bases, J shed 5 bases, and the junction held 1 base outside the gene matches. The germline V gene has CDR1 SGHRS and CDR2 YFSETQ. The CDR3 has 15 amino acids. As DNA, the CDR3 is TGCGCCAGCAGCTTGGCGGGACAGGGGACCGGGGAGCTGTTTTTT. Its translation is CASSLAGQGTGELFF.

The CDR3 here is CASSFQGLPAGELFF. The CDR3 coding sequence is TGCGCCAGCAGCTTCCAGGGATTGCCGGCCGGGGAGCTGTTTTTT. The V call is TRBV5-1, the J call TRBJ2-2; a possible D gene is TRBD1 (5 bases). Germline V CDR1 and CDR2: SGHRS, YFSETQ. The CDR3 is 15 residues long. Trimming took off 2 bases at V and 6 bases at J, with 14 bases between the two ends.

V and J are TRBV7-6 and TRBJ1-1; D remains ambiguous. CDR1 SGHVS and CDR2 FNYEAQ come from the germline V gene. The CDR3 is 15 residues long. V shed 1 base and J shed 1 base, with 10 bases lying between them. The DNA of the CDR3 is TGTGCCAGCAGCTTAGTTGTCAGCGAGAACACTGAAGCTTTCTTT. This sequence encodes CASSLVVSENTEAFF.